The source of this TCR beta chain is a study of response to subunit inactivated influenza vaccine. In TCRdb, the RT-PCR reads were re-called with MiXCR into one record per CDR3 protein. Among more than 400,000 distinct CDR3 sequences, approximately 11% were seen once, and the ten largest hold 10% to 15%. This clonotype was seen many times. Antigen: not known. V dropped 4 bases and J dropped 0 bases, with 19 bases sitting between them. The germline V gene encodes CDR1 LGHNA and CDR2 YNFKEQ. The CDR3 totals 17 residues. Notes on the study in general: The study's authors posited that every seasonal influenza vaccination enlists few new T cells.

Sequencing used PBMCs from blood, obtained roughly 48 days after vaccination. The genes are TRBV4-2 and TRBJ2-7; a possible D gene is TRBD2 (6 bases). This TCR was recovered from a man in his forties or fifties who received an inactivated influenza vaccine. CDR3: CASSLPSRGLRSYEQYF. The CDR3 nucleotides are TGTGCCAGCAGCCTTCCTAGTCGGGGACTGCGCTCCTACGAGCAGTACTTC.